The 6 T cell receptor beta chains presented below share a single source sample, sequenced in a study of identical twins. In TCRdb, the 5' RACE reads were re-called with MiXCR into one record per CDR3 protein. Found here are about 920,000 distinct CDR3 sequences, about 12% of them singletons; the top ten hold 1.5% to 2%. The data were also submitted as part of a second study, on yellow fever vaccine responses in identical twins.

Sequencing used PBMCs. The receptor set was obtained from a woman younger than 30 in good health.

The chain couples TRBV29-1 to TRBJ1-1; D not resolved. Looked up from germline, CDR1 is SQVTM and CDR2 is ANQGSEA. Trimming shortened V by 6 bases and J by 6 bases, and 11 bases separated the two germline ends. The CDR3 extends over 11 amino acids. The CDR3 sequence: CSVVLWAEAFF. In nucleotides, the CDR3 is TGCAGCGTCGTTCTGTGGGCTGAAGCTTTCTTT.

The table lists this clonotype with a few counts. The CDR3 DNA is TGCAGCGTGGAGGGAAGGGGCTCCTACAATGAGCAGTTCTTC. This sequence encodes CSVEGRGSYNEQFF. V usage is TRBV29-1 and J usage is TRBJ2-1, with D possibly matching TRBD2 (6 bases). This CDR3 contains 14 residues. Trimming left V 6 bases short and J 0 bases short, with 12 bases between. Germline CDR1 SQVTM, CDR2 ANQGSEA.

This chain uses TRBV5-1 with TRBJ2-1, with D tentatively TRBD1 (6 bases). CDR3 size: 15 residues. The V and J ends lost 3 bases and 5 bases respectively, with 15 bases between them. Germline V gene lookup returns CDR1 SGHRS and CDR2 YFSETQ. CDR3 sequence reads: CASSSVGQSNNEQFF. The CDR3 nucleotides read TGCGCCAGCAGCTCGGTCGGACAGTCCAACAATGAGCAGTTCTTC.

The chain combines TRBV5-1 with TRBJ2-1; the match to TRBD1 covers 8 bases. CDR1 and CDR2 (germline): SGHRS, YFSETQ. The trim removed 7 bases at V and 2 bases at J, leaving 8 bases unmatched. The length of the CDR3 is 15 residues. For the CDR3, the DNA is TGCGCCAGCGGACCCCAGGGGGCCCCCTACAATGAGCAGTTCTTC. This translates into CASGPQGAPYNEQFF.

The J gene is TRBJ1-2, the V gene TRBV2, with D uncertain. Germline V gene data show CDR1 as SNHLY and CDR2 as FYNNEI. This CDR3 region has 13 residues. The ends were cut back, 4 bases at V and 2 bases at J, with 8 bases in the middle. In nucleotides, the CDR3 is TGTGCCAGCAGTGGGGCACCCAACTATGGCTACACCTTC. Protein product: CASSGAPNYGYTF.

The sample holds many counts of this clonotype. The J gene is TRBJ1-1, the V gene TRBV18; D is unclear. CDR1 and CDR2 (germline): KGHSH, LQKENI. Between the trimmed V and J ends, which lost 3 bases and 2 bases, there was a span of 10 bases. This CDR3 has 14 amino acids. CDR3 region: CASSPRRENTEAFF. The CDR3 nucleotides are TGTGCCAGCTCACCCCGACGGGAAAACACTGAAGCTTTCTTT.